The 10 T cell receptor beta chains in this list originate from one sample, sequenced in a study of blood T cell repertoires in COVID-19. The method was immunoSEQ multiplex PCR; TCRdb's version includes in-frame clones alone and lacks a portion of them. The table shows 100,000 to 150,000 clones, with approximately 89% occurring only once. The material sequenced was peripheral blood. The source is a woman in her sixties with acute or convalescent COVID-19.

The V and J genes are TRBV2 and TRBJ2-1, with TRBD1 matching 9 bases. The CDR3 consists of 15 residues. J was trimmed by 5 bases and V by 3 bases; bases with no gene match: 5. The germline V gene has CDR1 SNHLY and CDR2 FYNNEI. CDR3 residues: CASSDEQGANNEQFF. CDR3 coding DNA: TGTGCCAGCAGTGATGAACAGGGGGCTAACAATGAGCAGTTCTTC.

This clone has only a few counts. This chain uses TRBV6-5 with TRBJ1-1; D call uncertain. V dropped 5 bases and J dropped 1 base, with 11 bases sitting between them. Germline CDR1 is MNHEY and CDR2 is SVGAGI. The CDR3 has 14 residues. The CDR3 here is CASSIQIQNTEAFF. The CDR3 bases are TGTGCCAGCAGTATACAGATTCAGAACACTGAAGCTTTCTTT.

The chain combines TRBV6-5 with TRBJ1-2, with a possible D match to TRBD1 (5 bases). Germline loops: CDR1 MNHEY, CDR2 SVGAGI. The CDR3 runs 13 residues. V was cut by 10 bases and J by 8 bases, with 20 bases left in between. The CDR3 nucleotides are TGTGCCATCAAGGACCAGGGCGGTCGGGGCTACACCTTC. The encoded protein is CAIKDQGGRGYTF.

The chain carries TRBV30 and TRBJ1-2; TRBD1 matches 7 bases. The V segment lost 7 bases and the J segment 2 bases; nucleotides outside the gene matches: 4. Germline V CDR1 and CDR2: GTSNPN, SVGIG (reference sequence). The CDR3 totals 12 residues. This CDR3 is CALVQGNYGYTF. The DNA of the CDR3 is TGTGCCTTAGTACAGGGGAACTATGGCTACACCTTC.

The genes are TRBV29-1 and TRBJ2-7; maybe TRBD2 (6 bases). Germline values: CDR1 SQVTM, CDR2 ANQGSEA. Trimming left V 4 bases short and J 2 bases short, with 12 bases between. CDR3 length equals 13 residues. This chain's CDR3 is CSVGSGTPYEQYF. CDR3 nucleotides: TGCAGCGTTGGCTCAGGGACTCCCTACGAGCAGTACTTC.

The V call is TRBV2, the J call TRBJ1-1; D remains ambiguous. The CDR3 has 13 residues. V was cut by 6 bases and J by 0 bases, with 8 bases left in between. Germline V CDR1 and CDR2: SNHLY, FYNNEI. In DNA, the CDR3 is TGTGCCAGCAGGGCCGGGATGAACACTGAAGCTTTCTTT. It codes for CASRAGMNTEAFF.

V gene TRBV7-9 combines with J gene TRBJ1-4; 7 bases match TRBD1. Germline V gene data show CDR1 as SEHNR and CDR2 as FQNEAQ (reference sequence). After removal of 4 bases from V and 8 bases from J, the junction contained 10 bases not matched to a gene. CDR3 length equals 15 residues. Written as DNA, the CDR3 is TGTGCCAGCAGCTCTGACAGGGACTTATCCGAAAAACTGTTTTTT. Protein: CASSSDRDLSEKLFF. The variable domain in full, completed from reference TRBV7-9 and TRBJ1-4, reads DTGVSQNPRHKITKRGQNVTFRCDPISEHNRLYWYRQTLGQGPEFLTYFQNEAQLEKSRLLSDRFSAERPKGSFSTLEIQRTEQGDSAMYLCASSSDRDLSEKLFFGSGTQLSVL.

The J gene is TRBJ2-1, the V gene TRBV5-1; 15 bases align to TRBD2. The CDR3 runs 19 residues. Germline CDR1 is SGHRS and CDR2 is YFSETQ. V shed 4 bases, J shed 0 bases, and the junction held 8 bases outside the gene matches. CDR3: CASSRGLAGGPSSYNEQFF. In DNA, the CDR3 is TGCGCCAGCAGCCGGGGACTAGCGGGAGGACCTAGCTCCTACAATGAGCAGTTCTTC.

V is TRBV5-5 and J is TRBJ1-1; TRBD1 might be the D (5 bases). The CDR3 runs 13 residues. The V end was cut by 0 bases, the J end by 6 bases, with 9 bases between. Germline CDR1 is SGHKS and CDR2 is YYEKEE (reference sequence). CDR3 sequence reads: CASSLAAGSEAFF. CDR3 DNA: TGTGCCAGCAGCTTGGCGGCAGGGTCTGAAGCTTTCTTT. Drawing the rest from reference TRBV5-5 and TRBJ1-1, the complete variable domain is DAGVTQSPTHLIKTRGQQVTLRCSPISGHKSVSWYQQVLGQGPQFIFQYYEKEERGRGNFPDRFSARQFPNYSSELNVNALLLGDSALYLCASSLAAGSEAFFGQGTRLTVV.

This clone has just a few counts. The chain recombines TRBV5-1 with TRBJ1-1; TRBD1 agrees at 9 bases. The CDR3 has 15 amino acids. The J segment lost 6 bases and the V segment lost 0 bases, leaving 6 bases of the junction unmatched. CDR1 and CDR2 (germline): SGHRS, YFSETQ. This chain's CDR3 is CASSLEGTGSAEAFF. In nucleotides, the CDR3 is TGCGCCAGCAGCTTGGAGGGGACAGGGAGCGCTGAAGCTTTCTTT.